This entry lists 19 T cell receptor beta chains sequenced from one sample in a study of control samples from healthy donors and cancer patients. The repertoire was sequenced with immunoSEQ multiplex PCR; TCRdb's copy has only in-frame clones and lacks some. The table has 80,000 to 100,000 clones, about 79% seen once. Sequences were obtained from blood. These receptors were obtained from a young woman in good health.

Only one count was recorded for this clone. The genes are TRBV19 and TRBJ1-1; 7 bases line up with TRBD1. From germline, CDR1 is LNHDA and CDR2 SQIVND (reference sequence). This CDR3 is built from 13 residues. The ends lost 3 bases at V and 6 bases at J; junction bases unmatched: 4. The CDR3 DNA follows: TGTGCCAGTAGTATCAGGGGGGGTCCTGAAGCTTTCTTT. It is translated as CASSIRGGPEAFF.

This clone has only one observation. The rearrangement uses TRBV5-1 and TRBJ2-7; 8 bases line up with TRBD2. Germline CDR1 is SGHRS and CDR2 is YFSETQ. J lost 5 bases, V lost 3 bases, and 7 bases had no gene match. This CDR3 has 14 residues. The CDR3 region is CASSSLGGVNEQYF. The CDR3 DNA sequence: TGCGCCAGCAGCTCCCTCGGGGGGGTCAACGAGCAGTACTTC.

The genes are TRBV12-5 and TRBJ2-7; possible D gene TRBD1, 6 bases. The CDR3 has 14 amino acids. Looked up from germline, CDR1 is LGHNT and CDR2 is FRNRAP. The V end was cut by 3 bases, the J end by 3 bases, with 12 bases between. The CDR3 loop is CASGFSDRNYEQYF. CDR3 bases: TGTGCTAGTGGTTTCTCGGACAGAAACTACGAGCAGTACTTC.

This clone turned up a few times. The chain's CDR3 is CASSLTGGSTQPQHF. CDR3 nucleotides: TGTGCCAGCAGTCTCACCGGGGGCTCAACTCAGCCCCAGCATTTT. This chain uses TRBV27 with TRBJ1-5, with D possibly TRBD1 on 6 matching bases. From germline, CDR1 is MNHEY and CDR2 SMNVEV (reference sequence). The CDR3 runs 15 residues. The germline V and J ends were trimmed by 5 bases and 6 bases, with 17 bases remaining between them.

The rearrangement joins TRBV25-1 to TRBJ1-5; D is uncertain. The germline V gene has CDR1 MGHDK and CDR2 SYGVNS. The CDR3 loop spans 14 amino acids. Trimming stripped 1 base from V and 1 base from J, with 5 bases between. CDR3: CASSEWRSNQPQHF. The CDR3 DNA follows: TGTGCCAGCAGTGAATGGAGGAGCAATCAGCCCCAGCATTTT.

The chain has TRBV12-3 or TRBV12-4 and TRBJ2-3, with a possible D match to TRBD2 (5 bases). V was clipped by 5 bases and J by 6 bases, with 12 bases between them. This CDR3 is built from 13 residues. The CDR3 here is CASSPRGVDTQYF. The CDR3 nucleotides read TGTGCCAGCAGTCCCCGGGGTGTGGATACGCAGTATTTT.

V gene TRBV19 combines with J gene TRBJ2-7; maybe TRBD1 (5 bases). The CDR3 covers 11 residues. The ends were cut back, 9 bases at V and 1 base at J, with 7 bases in the middle. Germline assignment: CDR1 LNHDA and CDR2 SQIVND (reference sequence). In DNA form, the CDR3 reads TGTGCCAGGGGGCCTTCCTACGAGCAGTACTTC. As protein: CARGPSYEQYF.

The chain joins TRBV5-6 to TRBJ1-1, with 11 positions matching TRBD1. CDR3 length: 16 residues. The junction had 5 bases not matched to a gene; V was cut back by 3 bases and J by 1 base. CDR1 is SGHDT, CDR2 YYEEEE, per germline. In DNA form, the CDR3 reads TGTGCCAGCAGCTCCGGACAGGGGGCGCAGAACACTGAAGCTTTCTTT. It translates to CASSSGQGAQNTEAFF.

The chain is built from TRBV7-8 and TRBJ2-5; unclear D gene. V was cut by 1 base and J by 2 bases, with 8 bases left in between. This CDR3 is built from 14 residues. CDR1 is SGHVS and CDR2 is FQNEAQ in the germline V gene. CDR3 nucleotide sequence: TGTGCCAGCAGCTTAGGTCGGGCTCAAGAGACCCAGTACTTC. This translates into CASSLGRAQETQYF.

The sample holds a few counts of this clone. This chain uses TRBV2 with TRBJ1-2, with D perhaps TRBD1 (5 bases). This CDR3 has 14 residues. Per germline, CDR1 SNHLY and CDR2 FYNNEI. V lost 2 bases, J lost 4 bases, and 11 bases lay in between. The CDR3 reads CASSERGSSYGYTF. The CDR3 nucleotides are TGTGCCAGCAGTGAAAGGGGCTCGAGCTATGGCTACACCTTC.

The V and J genes are TRBV2 and TRBJ2-7; D is unclear. Germline V gene data show CDR1 as SNHLY and CDR2 as FYNNEI. The CDR3 extends over 12 amino acids. With 6 bases removed from V and 6 bases from J, the gap between germline ends came to 12 bases. CDR3 nucleotides: TGTGCCAGCAGCCCCGGGCAGGCCGAGCAGTACTTC. This gives the protein CASSPGQAEQYF.

V gene TRBV5-6 combines with J gene TRBJ1-1; D unclear. Germline CDR1 and CDR2: SGHDT and YYEEEE. The CDR3 sequence is 12 residues long. V dropped 4 bases and J dropped 3 bases, with 7 bases sitting between them. CDR3 region: CASSQKDTEAFF. The CDR3 nucleotides read TGTGCCAGCAGCCAGAAAGACACTGAAGCTTTCTTT. The complete variable domain, with remaining parts taken from reference TRBV5-6 and TRBJ1-1, reads DAGVTQSPTHLIKTRGQQVTLRCSPKSGHDTVSWYQQALGQGPQFIFQYYEEEERQRGNFPDRFSGHQFPNYSSELNVNALLLGDSALYLCASSQKDTEAFFGQGTRLTVV.

The J gene is TRBJ2-7, the V gene TRBV6-1, with 11 nucleotides matching TRBD2. The germline V gene has CDR1 MNHNS and CDR2 SASEGT. With 2 bases clipped from V and 2 bases from J, the junction kept 5 bases outside the gene matches. This CDR3 comprises 16 residues. CDR3 coding DNA: TGTGCCAGCAGTGAAAGACTAGCGGGGCCTACCTACGAGCAGTACTTC. It yields the protein CASSERLAGPTYEQYF.

The CDR3 loop is CASSTTGASEKLFF. For the CDR3, the DNA is TGTGCCAGTAGTACAACAGGCGCCAGTGAAAAACTGTTTTTT. The J gene is TRBJ1-4, the V gene TRBV19; D perhaps matches TRBD1 (5 bases). The CDR3 length is 14 residues. Germline CDR1 LNHDA, CDR2 SQIVND (reference sequence). V lost 4 bases to trimming and J lost 7 bases, with 13 bases between them.

This clone was observed once. J is TRBJ2-1 and V is TRBV5-1, with TRBD1 as a possible D gene (5 bases). CDR3 length equals 13 residues. The ends were cut back, 3 bases at V and 8 bases at J, with 12 bases in the middle. Germline V CDR1 and CDR2: SGHRS, YFSETQ. CDR3 bases: TGCGCCAGCAGCTACCGACAGAGCGATGAGCAGTTCTTC. Its protein is CASSYRQSDEQFF. The full variable domain, rest sourced from reference TRBV5-1 and TRBJ2-1, is KAGVTQTPRYLIKTRGQQVTLSCSPISGHRSVSWYQQTPGQGLQFLFEYFSETQRNKGNFPGRFSGRQFSNSRSEMNVSTLELGDSALYLCASSYRQSDEQFFGPGTRLTVL.

This clone was seen only once. The chain joins TRBV15 to TRBJ2-3; TRBD2 matches 7 bases. The CDR3 extends over 16 amino acids. Germline V gives CDR1 LNHNV, CDR2 YYDKDF (reference sequence). Trimming took 0 bases from V and 3 from J; bases not matched to a gene: 6. This CDR3 reads CATSRDHQGGTDTQYF. DNA for the CDR3: TGTGCCACCAGCAGAGATCACCAGGGAGGGACAGATACGCAGTATTTT. Variable domain in full (rest from reference TRBV15 and TRBJ2-3): DAMVIQNPRYQVTQFGKPVTLSCSQTLNHNVMYWYQQKSSQAPKLLFHYYDKDFNNEADTPDNFQSRRPNTSFCFLDIRSPGLGDTAMYLCATSRDHQGGTDTQYFGPGTRLTVL.

V and J are TRBV9 and TRBJ2-1; D uncertain. CDR1 SGDLS and CDR2 YYNGEE come from the germline V gene. This CDR3 contains 13 residues. Trimming shortened V by 4 bases and J by 7 bases, and 12 bases separated the two germline ends. The CDR3: CASSLKPGNEQFF. Written as DNA, the CDR3 is TGTGCCAGCAGCCTTAAGCCCGGGAATGAGCAGTTCTTC.

The V gene is TRBV5-1, the J gene TRBJ2-7; D possibly corresponds to TRBD2 (6 bases). CDR3 length: 14 residues. Germline CDR1 reads SGHRS; CDR2 reads YFSETQ. V was cut by 4 bases and J by 2 bases, with 13 bases left in between. The CDR3 DNA sequence: TGCGCCAGCAGCACGGGGGACCGAGCCTACGAGCAGTACTTC. Its protein is CASSTGDRAYEQYF.

The J gene is TRBJ2-7, the V gene TRBV5-8, with 8 bases that match TRBD1. With V trimmed by 2 bases and J by 4 bases, 5 bases remained unmatched. In germline, CDR1 is SGHTS, CDR2 YDEGEE. The CDR3 extends over 14 amino acids. CDR3 sequence: CASSLGQGIYEQYF. CDR3 bases: TGTGCCAGCAGCTTAGGACAGGGAATATACGAGCAGTACTTC.